This T cell receptor beta chain was documented in a study of CD8 T cells in Susac syndrome. Random hexamers were used to reverse transcribe roughly 0.5 to 1 ug of RNA. TCRdb processed the immunoSEQ multiplex PCR reads anew with MiXCR; each CDR3 protein has one entry. The table includes 150,000 to 200,000 distinct CDR3 sequences, nearly 97% detected once. While CD8+ and CD4+ T cells were isolated negatively, TEMRA cells were enriched by FACS. This clonotype was seen just once. The sequencing sample was made of CD4+ T cells from PBMCs. This receptor was obtained from a human donor with multiple sclerosis.

The CDR3 DNA reads as TGTGCCAGCAGCCAAGTTGGGGGGAGGGATACGCAGTATTTT. It codes for CASSQVGGRDTQYF. The V call is TRBV3-1, the J call TRBJ2-3, with D tentatively TRBD2 (6 bases). The germline V gene has CDR1 LGHDT and CDR2 YNNKEL (reference sequence). This CDR3 region has 14 residues. Trimming pared 1 base from V and 6 bases from J, leaving 11 bases between.